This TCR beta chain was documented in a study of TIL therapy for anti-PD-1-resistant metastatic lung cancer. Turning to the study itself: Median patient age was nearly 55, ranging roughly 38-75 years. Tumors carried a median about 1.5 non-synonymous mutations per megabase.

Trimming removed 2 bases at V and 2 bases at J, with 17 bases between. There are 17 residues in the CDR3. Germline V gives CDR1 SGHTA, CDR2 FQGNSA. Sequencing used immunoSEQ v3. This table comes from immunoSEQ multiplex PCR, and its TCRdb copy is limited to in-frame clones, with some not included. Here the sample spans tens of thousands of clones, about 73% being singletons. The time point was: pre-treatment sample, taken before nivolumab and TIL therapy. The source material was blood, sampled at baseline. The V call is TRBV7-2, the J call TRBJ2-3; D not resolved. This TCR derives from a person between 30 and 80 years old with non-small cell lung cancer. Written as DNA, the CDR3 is TGTGCCAGCAGCTTAATGGGTAGGCCTTTGGTCACAGATACGCAGTATTTT. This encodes CASSLMGRPLVTDTQYF.